The 20 T cell receptor beta chains below were found in one sample sequenced in a study of cytotoxic CD8 clonotypes in ibrutinib-treated CLL. Clones were sequenced by immunoSEQ multiplex PCR, and TCRdb holds only the in-frame ones, with some missing. The sample consists of 57,000 or so clones, around 52% of them appearing once. Material: PBMCs, obtained at disease progression, from a patient treated with ibrutinib. All receptors derive from a human donor with chronic lymphocytic leukemia.

The chain joins TRBV28 to TRBJ2-1, with D maybe TRBD2 (7 bases). This CDR3 region has 13 residues. V was pared by 2 bases and J by 6 bases, with 8 bases between. CDR1 and CDR2 (germline): MDHEN, SYDVKM. This chain's CDR3 is CASSLGGANEQFF. CDR3 sequence (DNA): TGTGCCAGCAGTTTAGGGGGGGCCAATGAGCAGTTCTTC. The variable domain in full, with the rest retrieved from reference TRBV28 and TRBJ2-1, is DVKVTQSSRYLVKRTGEKVFLECVQDMDHENMFWYRQDPGLGLRLIYFSYDVKMKEKGDIPEGYSVSREKKERFSLILESASTNQTSMYLCASSLGGANEQFFGPGTRLTVL.

This chain links TRBV30 with TRBJ1-6; D gene uncertain. The CDR3 is made up of 15 amino acids. V was cut by 5 bases and J by 7 bases, with 18 bases left in between. The germline gives CDR1 GTSNPN, CDR2 SVGIG (reference sequence). This CDR3 is CAWGRDVVQNSPLHF. The CDR3 nucleotides are TGTGCCTGGGGGCGTGACGTAGTCCAAAATTCACCCCTCCACTTT.

This clone occurred a few times. The rearrangement joins TRBV28 to TRBJ1-6; D might be TRBD1 (5 bases). The CDR3 extends over 15 amino acids. CDR1 and CDR2 (germline): MDHEN, SYDVKM. The ends were cut back, 1 base at V and 4 bases at J, with 8 bases in the middle. CDR3 in amino acids: CASSLYGGYNSPLHF. The CDR3 nucleotides read TGTGCCAGCAGTTTATATGGGGGTTATAATTCACCCCTCCACTTT.

The CDR3 loop is CASSLGTYGYTF. The CDR3, as DNA: TGTGCCAGCAGCCTCGGGACCTATGGCTACACCTTC. The chain employs TRBV7-9 and TRBJ1-2; D is perhaps TRBD1 (5 bases). Per germline, CDR1 SEHNR and CDR2 FQNEAQ (reference sequence). Trimming left V 5 bases short and J 4 bases short, with 8 bases between. This CDR3 contains 12 residues.

As DNA, the CDR3 is TGTGCCAGTAGTATAAGCGGCAGAGTTACCTACGAGCAGTACTTC. Its translation is CASSISGRVTYEQYF. The chain links TRBV19 to TRBJ2-7; perhaps TRBD2 as D (5 bases). The V gene's germline CDR1 is LNHDA and CDR2 SQIVND (reference sequence). The V end was cut by 2 bases, the J end by 2 bases, with 13 bases between. This CDR3 region has 15 residues.

This clone was counted ten times or more. The chain has TRBV4-3 and TRBJ1-1; D possibly corresponds to TRBD1 (6 bases). The CDR3 has 15 residues. Germline lookup yields CDR1 LGHNA and CDR2 YSLEER. The germline V and J ends were trimmed by 2 bases and 1 base, with 11 bases remaining between them. In nucleotides, the CDR3 is TGCGCCAGCAGCCAACCGACAGGACAGAACACTGAAGCTTTCTTT. Its protein product is CASSQPTGQNTEAFF.

The chain links TRBV27 to TRBJ2-1, with TRBD1 identical over 9 bases. The germline V gene has CDR1 MNHEY and CDR2 SMNVEV (reference sequence). CDR3 size: 14 residues. J gave up 9 bases and V 3 bases, and 6 bases lay outside the gene matches. As DNA, the CDR3 is TGTGCCAGCAGTTTGAGACAGGGGGGAAGTGAGCAGTTCTTC. This translates into CASSLRQGGSEQFF.

CDR3 loop: CASSYSQGRTEAFF. The CDR3 bases are TGTGCCAGCAGTTATTCACAGGGGAGGACTGAAGCTTTCTTT. The V and J genes are TRBV6-5 and TRBJ1-1; 7 bases match TRBD1. The J segment lost 5 bases and the V segment lost 3 bases, leaving 6 bases of the junction unmatched. The CDR3 loop spans 14 amino acids. The germline gives CDR1 MNHEY, CDR2 SVGAGI.

This clone was picked up a small number of times. The chain uses TRBV12-5 and TRBJ2-1, with TRBD2 identical over 13 bases. Trimming removed 5 bases from V and 4 bases from J; junction bases left unmatched: 11. The CDR3 totals 18 residues. Germline values: CDR1 LGHNT, CDR2 FRNRAP. The CDR3 coding sequence is TGTGCTAGTGGTAGGACTCCCTCGGGACTAGCGGGGTACAATGAGCAGTTCTTC. Protein sequence: CASGRTPSGLAGYNEQFF.

This clone was observed a few times. The chain combines TRBV7-9 with TRBJ1-2, with TRBD1 identical over 8 bases. Germline V gene data show CDR1 as SEHNR and CDR2 as FQNEAQ (reference sequence). This CDR3 has 14 amino acids. V shed 5 bases and J 8 bases; nucleotides not matched to a gene: 10. CDR3 in DNA: TGTGCCAGCAGCGACAGGGGAATTATATGGGGCTACACCTTC. The encoded protein is CASSDRGIIWGYTF.

The chain joins TRBV5-1 to TRBJ2-3; TRBD2 matches at 7 bases. The germline V gene encodes CDR1 SGHRS and CDR2 YFSETQ. V lost 4 bases, J lost 6 bases, and 5 bases stayed unmatched. CDR3 size: 13 residues. As DNA, the CDR3 is TGCGCCAGCAGCCGGGACTACACGGATACGCAGTATTTT. Protein sequence: CASSRDYTDTQYF.

The rearrangement joins TRBV27 to TRBJ2-5; D perhaps matches TRBD1 (5 bases). Germline values: CDR1 MNHEY, CDR2 SMNVEV (reference sequence). Trimming stripped 0 bases from V and 5 bases from J, with 10 bases between. The CDR3 covers 14 residues. The CDR3 protein is CASSLSGVRETQYF. The DNA for the CDR3 is TGTGCCAGCAGTTTATCAGGGGTTCGGGAGACCCAGTACTTC.

The sample holds a few counts of this clone. The J gene is TRBJ2-3, the V gene TRBV7-3, with TRBD1 matching 7 bases. The CDR3 extends over 13 amino acids. The V gene end was trimmed by 8 bases and the J gene end by 3 bases; junction bases not matched to a gene: 5. CDR1 and CDR2 (germline): SGHTA, FQGTGA. Here the CDR3 DNA reads TGTGCCAGCGGCGCAGGGGGTACAGATACGCAGTATTTT. Its translation is CASGAGGTDTQYF.

The sample holds a few counts of this clone. The rearrangement links TRBV7-6 to TRBJ1-2; D is uncertain. Trimming took 5 bases from V and 3 from J, leaving 10 bases between them. This CDR3 comprises 13 residues. Germline CDR1 and CDR2: SGHVS and FNYEAQ. CDR3 protein: CASSSQEYYGYTF. The CDR3 DNA reads as TGTGCCAGCAGCAGTCAGGAATACTATGGCTACACCTTC.

This clone has a handful of counts. This chain joins TRBV11-3 and TRBJ2-3; D may be TRBD2 (6 bases). The germline V and J ends were trimmed by 4 bases and 8 bases, with 10 bases remaining between them. The CDR3 is 12 residues long. Germline CDR1 SGHNT, CDR2 YENEEA. The CDR3 DNA sequence: TGTGCCAGCAGCTGGGACTGGTCTACGCAGTATTTT. Its translation is CASSWDWSTQYF.

The V and J genes are TRBV7-2 and TRBJ2-7, with 12 positions matching TRBD2. Losses at the gene ends were 1 base for V and 2 bases for J; bases not matched to a gene: 3. Germline lookup yields CDR1 SGHTA and CDR2 FQGNSA. This CDR3 is 16 amino acids long. The CDR3 sequence: CASSLVLAGGAYEQYF. Here the CDR3 DNA reads TGTGCCAGCAGCTTAGTGCTAGCGGGAGGGGCCTACGAGCAGTACTTC.

The V call is TRBV1, the J call TRBJ2-5; the table's D call TRBD2 went unverified against the DNA. TRBV1 is labeled a pseudogene. This CDR3 comprises 16 residues. This CDR3 is CTSSQTPSSGNETQYF. As DNA, the CDR3 is TGCACCAGCAGCCAAACCCCCTCTAGCGGGAATGAGACCCAGTACTTC.

V and J are TRBV30 and TRBJ1-1; D may be TRBD1 (6 bases). Germline V gene lookup returns CDR1 GTSNPN and CDR2 SVGIG (reference sequence). Trimming took off 5 bases at V and 4 bases at J, with 14 bases between the two ends. The CDR3 runs 13 residues. DNA for the CDR3: TGTGCCTGGTCTCGGGGGGGCGTCACTGAAGCTTTCTTT. Translating it yields CAWSRGGVTEAFF.

This clone was recorded only once. V usage is TRBV5-5 and J usage is TRBJ1-6; TRBD1 matches 7 bases. This CDR3 has 14 amino acids. V lost 0 bases, J lost 7 bases, and 1 base stayed unmatched. Germline lookup yields CDR1 SGHKS and CDR2 YYEKEE (reference sequence). Here the CDR3 DNA reads TGTGCCAGCAGCTTGGAGACAGGGAATTCACCCCTCCACTTT. Translating it yields CASSLETGNSPLHF.

The table lists this clone with a few counts. This chain links TRBV13 with TRBJ2-3, with 7 bases aligning to TRBD2. V dropped 8 bases and J dropped 4; count of bases not matched to a gene: 15. Germline V gene data show CDR1 as PRHDT and CDR2 as FYEKMQ (reference sequence). CDR3 length: 16 residues. The CDR3 DNA reads TGTGCCAGCCCCGGGGCTAGCGGAAAAAGGGCAGATACGCAGTATTTT. Amino acid sequence: CASPGASGKRADTQYF.